This paragraph reports one T cell receptor beta chain. Its antigen remains unknown. TCRdb reanalysed the multiplex PCR reads using MiXCR and keeps one entry per CDR3 protein. The sample records about 21,000 distinct CDR3 sequences, about 38% being singletons. The CDR3 spans 15 residues. The V gene lost 2 bases and the J gene lost 4 bases, with 14 bases spanning the gap. The germline CDR1 and CDR2 sequences are MNHNS and SASEGT. These data are taken from a study of breast tumors, draining lymph nodes, adjacent tissues. Study-level results: Tumors had less TCR diversity than lymph nodes, more than nontumor tissue. Findings are consistent with lymph node origin and intratumoral expansion of most tumor T cells.

Source material: breast tumor tissue. The genes are TRBV6-1 and TRBJ1-2, with D maybe TRBD1 (5 bases). This receptor was taken from a female donor with breast cancer. Some clones in this sample may be carry-over from other donors' samples. The CDR3 DNA follows: TGTGCCAGCAGTGAATATCACAGGCGAAGCTATGGCTACACCTTC. Translation: CASSEYHRRSYGYTF.